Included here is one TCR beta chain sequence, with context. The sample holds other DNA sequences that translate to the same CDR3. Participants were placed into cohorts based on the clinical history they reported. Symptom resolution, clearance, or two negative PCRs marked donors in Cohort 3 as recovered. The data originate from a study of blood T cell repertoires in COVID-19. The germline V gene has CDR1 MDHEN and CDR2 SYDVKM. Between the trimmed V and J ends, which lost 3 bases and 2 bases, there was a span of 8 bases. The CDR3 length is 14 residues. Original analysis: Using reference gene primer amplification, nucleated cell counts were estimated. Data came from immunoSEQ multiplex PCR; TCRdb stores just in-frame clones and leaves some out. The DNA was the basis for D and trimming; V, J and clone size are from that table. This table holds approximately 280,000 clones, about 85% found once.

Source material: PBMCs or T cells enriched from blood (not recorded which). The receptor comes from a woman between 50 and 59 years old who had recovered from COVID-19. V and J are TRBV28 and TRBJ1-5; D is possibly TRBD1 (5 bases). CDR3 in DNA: TGTGCCAGCAGTTTGGGGGGGGGCAATCAGCCCCAGCATTTT. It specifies CASSLGGGNQPQHF.